The next 5 T cell receptor beta chains were all read from a single sample in a study of cytomegalovirus exposure and HLA in healthy donors. Primers: 60 Vbeta forward and 13 Jbeta reverse. Only in-frame clones appear in the TCRdb table, and some are missing; sequencing was by immunoSEQ multiplex PCR. The data contain about 220,000 clones, about 81% of them seen just once; the ten biggest clones take up nearly 6%. Sequencing was carried out using PBMCs. The receptor set was obtained from a man aged 35-49 years in good health and CMV-seropositive.

The V gene is TRBV27, the J gene TRBJ1-2, with D possibly TRBD1 on 5 matching bases. Germline V gene lookup returns CDR1 MNHEY and CDR2 SMNVEV (reference sequence). The V end was cut by 3 bases, the J end by 2 bases, with 10 bases between. The CDR3 runs 14 residues. The CDR3 region has the DNA TGTGCCAGCAGTTTCTTGGGGGGAAACTATGGCTACACCTTC. Translation gives CASSFLGGNYGYTF.

This chain links TRBV4-1 with TRBJ2-1; 7 bases are a match to TRBD2. Unmatched junction bases numbered 1, after V lost 2 bases and J lost 3 bases. This CDR3 comprises 14 residues. Germline loops: CDR1 MGHRA, CDR2 YSYEKL. The CDR3 protein is CASSQTSVYNEQFF. CDR3 nucleotides: TGCGCCAGCAGCCAAACTAGCGTCTACAATGAGCAGTTCTTC.

The chain employs TRBV27 and TRBJ2-7, with 15 bases aligning to TRBD2. V lost 4 bases, J lost 4 bases, and 2 bases stayed unmatched. The CDR3 loop spans 15 amino acids. Germline CDR1 is MNHEY and CDR2 is SMNVEV (reference sequence). This chain's CDR3 is CASSSGLAGGYEQYF. For the CDR3, the DNA is TGTGCCAGCAGTTCCGGACTAGCGGGAGGGTACGAGCAGTACTTC.

There are a few counts of this clone. V usage is TRBV6-5 and J usage is TRBJ2-3; TRBD1 matches 7 bases. Unmatched junction bases numbered 2, after V lost 2 bases and J lost 0 bases. CDR3 length equals 15 residues. CDR1 and CDR2 (germline): MNHEY, SVGAGI. Written as DNA, the CDR3 is TGTGCCAGCAGTTACGAGGGGGCAAGCACAGATACGCAGTATTTT. Encoded protein: CASSYEGASTDTQYF.

This clone was recorded a few times. This chain uses TRBV18 with TRBJ2-5, with a tentative D call TRBD1 (5 bases). Germline CDR1 is KGHSH and CDR2 is LQKENI. Trimming took off 3 bases at V and 3 bases at J, with 8 bases between the two ends. CDR3 length equals 13 residues. The CDR3 nucleotides read TGTGCCAGCTCACCGGGGCAGAAAGAGACCCAGTACTTC. It yields the protein CASSPGQKETQYF.